This entry lists 14 T cell receptor beta chains sequenced from one sample in a study of blood T cell repertoires in COVID-19. Assay used: immunoSEQ multiplex PCR; TCRdb lists only in-frame clones, some missing. The sample lists roughly 73,000 clones, about 88% occurring once. What was sequenced was peripheral blood. These receptors came from a man older than 75 with acute or convalescent COVID-19.

This chain links TRBV19 with TRBJ1-5; tentative D call: TRBD1 (5 bases). CDR1 and CDR2 (germline): LNHDA, SQIVND (reference sequence). The CDR3 length is 18 residues. Deletions cut 6 bases from V and 0 bases from J, with 21 bases between. This CDR3 reads CASSRGDGEFYSNQPQHF. CDR3 DNA: TGTGCCAGTAGCCGGGGGGACGGGGAGTTTTATAGCAATCAGCCCCAGCATTTT.

This rearrangement joins TRBV6-5 to TRBJ2-1; D unresolved. The length of the CDR3 is 15 residues. The germline V gene has CDR1 MNHEY and CDR2 SVGAGI. V dropped 0 bases and J dropped 1 base, with 7 bases sitting between them. The CDR3 loop is CASSYSITSYNEQFF. The CDR3 DNA sequence: TGTGCCAGCAGTTACTCGATTACATCCTACAATGAGCAGTTCTTC.

V and J are TRBV2 and TRBJ1-1; D is unresolved. The CDR3 is 15 residues long. In germline, CDR1 is SNHLY, CDR2 FYNNEI. The ends were cut back, 3 bases at V and 5 bases at J, with 16 bases in the middle. The DNA for the CDR3 is TGTGCCAGCAGTGATTCACGCGGAAGAGGGACTGAAGCTTTCTTT. The encoded protein is CASSDSRGRGTEAFF.

The gene calls are TRBV5-6 and TRBJ2-1; 10 nucleotides match TRBD2. V lost 0 bases to trimming and J lost 1 base; unmatched junction nucleotides: 4. The CDR3 has 17 amino acids. Germline CDR1 and CDR2: SGHDT and YYEEEE. The CDR3 DNA is TGTGCCAGCAGCTTGGGGGAGACTAGCGGGTCCTACAATGAGCAGTTCTTC. This translates into CASSLGETSGSYNEQFF.

The chain combines TRBV5-1 with TRBJ1-5; D possibly corresponds to TRBD1 (5 bases). The V end was cut by 0 bases, the J end by 4 bases, with 11 bases between. The CDR3 extends over 15 amino acids. Germline V lookup: CDR1 SGHRS, CDR2 YFSETQ. The CDR3 here is CASSLAGQENQPQHF. The CDR3 region has the DNA TGCGCCAGCAGCTTGGCAGGGCAGGAAAATCAGCCCCAGCATTTT.

The V gene is TRBV10-1, the J gene TRBJ1-1; a possible D gene is TRBD1 (5 bases). Between the trimmed V and J ends, which lost 5 bases and 6 bases, there was a span of 13 bases. Germline CDR1 is WNHNN and CDR2 is SYGVQD (reference sequence). There are 13 residues in the CDR3. The CDR3: CASSPGFWAEAFF. CDR3 coding DNA: TGCGCCAGCAGTCCAGGGTTCTGGGCTGAAGCTTTCTTT.

The rearrangement joins TRBV12-3 or TRBV12-4 to TRBJ2-3, with 10 bases identical to TRBD2. Trimming removed 3 bases from V and 10 bases from J; junction bases left unmatched: 1. This CDR3 spans 12 amino acids. CDR3 sequence (DNA): TGTGCCAGCAGTTTCAGCGGGGGGGCGCAGTATTTT. It codes for CASSFSGGAQYF.

This clone has a handful of counts. This chain links TRBV6-2 or TRBV6-3 with TRBJ2-1; a possible D gene is TRBD1 (5 bases). The V end was cut by 5 bases, the J end by 3 bases, with 8 bases between. The CDR3 extends over 13 amino acids. Germline V gene sequence: CDR1 MNHEY, CDR2 SVGEGT. Written as DNA, the CDR3 is TGTGCCAGCAGTGCTGACAGCTACAATGAGCAGTTCTTC. Amino acid sequence: CASSADSYNEQFF.

This chain uses TRBV19 with TRBJ2-5, with D uncertain. The CDR3 contains 17 residues. V dropped 4 bases and J dropped 0 bases, with 18 bases sitting between them. Germline-derived CDR1 and CDR2 are LNHDA and SQIVND (reference sequence). As DNA, the CDR3 is TGTGCCAGTAGTACACTATTCGAGACGCGCTACCAAGAGACCCAGTACTTC. Its translation: CASSTLFETRYQETQYF.

The V and J genes are TRBV5-4 and TRBJ2-3, with no clear D. With 1 base removed from V and 0 bases from J, the gap between germline ends came to 9 bases. The CDR3 contains 15 residues. Germline-derived CDR1 and CDR2 are SGHNT and YYREEE (reference sequence). The CDR3 loop is CASSLSTASTDTQYF. CDR3 coding DNA: TGTGCCAGCAGCTTGAGCACAGCTAGCACAGATACGCAGTATTTT.

This sequence joins TRBV7-2 and TRBJ2-1; possible D gene TRBD2, 7 bases. V was pared by 7 bases and J by 3 bases, with 19 bases between. CDR1 is SGHTA, CDR2 FQGNSA, per germline. The CDR3 length is 16 residues. CDR3 region: CASNTGGGHFYNEQFF. For the CDR3, the DNA is TGTGCCAGCAACACCGGCGGGGGACACTTCTACAATGAGCAGTTCTTC.

CDR3 DNA: TGTGCCAGCAGGGAGGACAGGGTTCCGAATCAGCCCCAGCATTTT. This codes for CASREDRVPNQPQHF. V gene TRBV2 combines with J gene TRBJ1-5; 8 bases match TRBD1. The J segment lost 4 bases and the V segment lost 6 bases, leaving 8 bases of the junction unmatched. The CDR3 sequence is 15 residues long. Germline-derived CDR1 and CDR2 are SNHLY and FYNNEI.

This clone was seen once. The CDR3 protein is CASSLAGQVGDTQYF. The CDR3, as DNA: TGTGCCAGCAGCTTAGCTGGACAGGTAGGAGATACGCAGTATTTT. The rearrangement links TRBV11-3 to TRBJ2-3; 7 bases match TRBD1. V lost 1 base to trimming and J lost 5 bases; unmatched junction nucleotides: 6. CDR1 and CDR2 (germline): SGHNT, YENEEA. The CDR3 covers 15 residues.

This sequence joins TRBV29-1 and TRBJ1-1, with a tentative D call TRBD1 (5 bases). Germline values: CDR1 SQVTM, CDR2 ANQGSEA. V gave up 7 bases and J gave up 0 bases, with 12 bases separating them. CDR3 size: 13 residues. The CDR3 loop reads CSAGHEMNTEAFF. DNA of the CDR3: TGCAGCGCCGGACACGAGATGAACACTGAAGCTTTCTTT.